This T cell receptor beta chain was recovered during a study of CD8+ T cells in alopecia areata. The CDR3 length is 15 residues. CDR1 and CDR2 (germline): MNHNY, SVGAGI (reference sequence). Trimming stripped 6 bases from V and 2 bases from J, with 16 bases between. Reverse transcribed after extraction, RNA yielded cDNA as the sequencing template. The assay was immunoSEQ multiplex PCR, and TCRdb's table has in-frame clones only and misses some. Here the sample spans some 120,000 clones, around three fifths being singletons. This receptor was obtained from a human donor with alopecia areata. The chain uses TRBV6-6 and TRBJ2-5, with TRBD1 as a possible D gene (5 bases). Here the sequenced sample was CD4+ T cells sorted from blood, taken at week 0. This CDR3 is CASRPRGNAQETQYF. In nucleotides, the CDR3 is TGTGCCAGCAGGCCAAGGGGCAACGCACAAGAGACCCAGTACTTC.